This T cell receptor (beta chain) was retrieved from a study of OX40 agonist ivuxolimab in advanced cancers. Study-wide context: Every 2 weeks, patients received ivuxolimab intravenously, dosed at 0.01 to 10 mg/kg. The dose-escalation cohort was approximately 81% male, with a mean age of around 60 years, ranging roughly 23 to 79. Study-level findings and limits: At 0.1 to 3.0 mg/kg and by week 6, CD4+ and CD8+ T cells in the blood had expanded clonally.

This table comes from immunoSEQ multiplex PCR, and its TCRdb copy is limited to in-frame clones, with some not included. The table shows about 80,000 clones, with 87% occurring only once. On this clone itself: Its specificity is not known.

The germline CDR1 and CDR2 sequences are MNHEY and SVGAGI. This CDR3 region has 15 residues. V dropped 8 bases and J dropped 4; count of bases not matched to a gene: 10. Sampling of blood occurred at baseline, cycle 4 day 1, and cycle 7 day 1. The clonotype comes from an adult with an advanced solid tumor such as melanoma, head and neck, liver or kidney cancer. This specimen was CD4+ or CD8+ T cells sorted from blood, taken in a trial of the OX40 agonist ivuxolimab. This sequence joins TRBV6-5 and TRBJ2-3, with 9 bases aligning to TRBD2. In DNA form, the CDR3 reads TGTGCCAGCCAATTAGCGGGAGCGGTGGCAGATACGCAGTATTTT. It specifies CASQLAGAVADTQYF.